The clone carrying this TCR beta chain came up once. These data originate in a study of OX40 agonist ivuxolimab in advanced cancers. Libraries were prepared by immunoSEQ multiplex PCR; TCRdb keeps only in-frame clonotypes and omits some of them. The sample includes fewer than 35,000 clones, just over 90% seen only once; the top ten take more than 4.5%. V lost 6 bases, J lost 1 base, and 10 bases lay in between. The CDR3 loop spans 14 amino acids. The germline V gene encodes CDR1 LGHNT and CDR2 FRNRAP. The V and J genes are TRBV12-5 and TRBJ2-1; D is possibly TRBD1 or TRBD2 (5 bases each). The sequenced sample was CD4+ or CD8+ T cells sorted from blood, obtained in a trial of the OX40 agonist ivuxolimab. The TCR sequence derives from an adult with an advanced solid tumor such as melanoma, head and neck, liver or kidney cancer. CDR3 coding DNA: TGTGCTAGTGGCACATGGGGGTCCTACAATGAGCAGTTCTTC. It yields the protein CASGTWGSYNEQFF.